This note documents a single T cell receptor (beta chain) sequence. These data come from a study of CD8 T cells in Susac syndrome. V lost 6 bases to trimming and J lost 7 bases, with 12 bases between them. Germline CDR1 is SGHVS and CDR2 is FQNEAQ. The length of the CDR3 is 13 residues. Reverse transcription used about 0.5 to 1 ug RNA and random hexamers. Amplification of TCR beta CDR3 across 54 Vbeta and 13 Jbeta was performed with immunoSEQ multiplex PCR. One entry per CDR3 protein results from TCRdb running MiXCR on the immunoSEQ multiplex PCR reads. The sample lists some 120,000 distinct CDR3 sequences; 94% were seen once.

The chain links TRBV7-8 to TRBJ1-4; tentatively, D is TRBD1 (5 bases). Material for sequencing was CD4+ T cells from PBMCs. The sequence was collected from a human donor in good health. The CDR3 spells CASSGQGFEKLFF. Written as DNA, the CDR3 is TGTGCCAGCAGTGGGCAGGGTTTTGAAAAACTGTTTTTT.